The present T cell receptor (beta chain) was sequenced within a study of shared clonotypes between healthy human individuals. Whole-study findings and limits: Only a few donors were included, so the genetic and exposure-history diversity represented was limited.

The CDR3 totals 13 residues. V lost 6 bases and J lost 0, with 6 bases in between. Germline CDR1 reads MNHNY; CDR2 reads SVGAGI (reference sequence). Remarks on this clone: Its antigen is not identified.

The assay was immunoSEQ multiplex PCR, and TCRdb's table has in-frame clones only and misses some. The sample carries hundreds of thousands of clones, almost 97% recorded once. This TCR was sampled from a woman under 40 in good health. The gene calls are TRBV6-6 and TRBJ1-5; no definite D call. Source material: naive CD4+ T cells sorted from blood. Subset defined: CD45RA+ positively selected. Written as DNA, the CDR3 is TGTGCCAGCAGGGAAGATAGCAATCAGCCCCAGCATTTT. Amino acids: CASREDSNQPQHF.